Below, 5 T cell receptor beta chains from the same sample are listed, as sequenced in a study of T cells after yellow fever vaccination. TCRdb reprocessed the 5' RACE reads with MiXCR, giving one entry per CDR3 protein. The sample includes approximately 550,000 distinct CDR3 sequences, roughly 21% of them seen just once. This specimen was PBMCs, taken 15 days after the yellow fever booster vaccination. Receptors originate from a man aged 25 to 40 who received the YFV17D yellow fever vaccine.

This clonotype has more than one count but fewer than ten. V usage is TRBV20-1 and J usage is TRBJ2-3, with D unresolved. CDR1 and CDR2 (germline): DFQATT, SNEGSKA (reference sequence). The CDR3 has 15 residues. V lost 1 base to trimming and J lost 1 base, with 12 bases between them. CDR3 region: CSARGSTSGTDTQYF. The CDR3 DNA is TGCAGTGCTAGAGGAAGTACCAGTGGCACAGATACGCAGTATTTT.

V is TRBV21-1 and J is TRBJ2-7. TRBV21-1 is a known pseudogene. This CDR3 spans 10 amino acids. The CDR3 region is CASSPYEQYF. The DNA of the CDR3 is TGTGCCAGCAGCCCCTACGAGCAGTACTTC.

This clonotype was seen only a few times. The chain has TRBV20-1 and TRBJ2-7; maybe TRBD1 (7 bases). Per the germline V gene, CDR1 is DFQATT and CDR2 is SNEGSKA (reference sequence). CDR3 length: 15 residues. V dropped 2 bases and J dropped 3 bases, with 17 bases sitting between them. The CDR3 bases are TGCAGTGCTAGAAACCGCGGGACAGTTGGCTACGAGCAGTACTTC. Amino acids: CSARNRGTVGYEQYF.

This chain uses TRBV12-5 with TRBJ2-1; no firm D call. The CDR3 covers 12 residues. V was trimmed by 5 bases and J by 9 bases, leaving 11 bases between them. Germline CDR1 and CDR2: LGHNT and FRNRAP. In DNA, the CDR3 is TGTGCTAGTGGTAGAATAGAGGCTGAGCAGTTCTTC. Its translation is CASGRIEAEQFF.

A few counts support this clonotype. The CDR3 sequence: CASSPRSGQNSYEQYF. In DNA, the CDR3 is TGTGCCAGCTCACCACGGTCGGGACAGAATTCCTACGAGCAGTACTTC. The chain uses TRBV18 and TRBJ2-7, with 7 bases lining up with TRBD1. CDR3 length: 16 amino acids. Germline V gene data show CDR1 as KGHSH and CDR2 as LQKENI. Unmatched junction bases numbered 7, after V lost 1 base and J lost 1 base.